This is a list of T cell receptor beta chains from one sample in a study of siplizumab effects on memory and regulatory T cells. Method: immunoSEQ multiplex PCR; TCRdb's copy keeps in-frame clones and lacks some. The data contain around 86,000 clones, about 93% of them singletons. The sequencing input was non-Treg CD4+ T cells sorted from blood. The receptor source for this set is a human donor in good health. The CDR3 runs from the conserved cysteine through the conserved F or W. D genes are given only for firm matches. Size tells how often a clone was seen (once, few, many) or the class of an expanded clone, and some rows leave it out.

clone_size j_call v_call d_call cdr3_nt cdr3_aa
. TRBJ1-2 TRBV27 . TGTGCCAGCAGTTCCAACATCTTCGATAGGGTGGATGGCTACACCTTC CASSSNIFDRVDGYTF
. TRBJ2-6 TRBV14 . TGTGCCAGCAGTCAACGTTCTGGGGCCAACGTCCTGACTTTC CASSQRSGANVLTF
. TRBJ1-1 TRBV5-1 TRBD1 TGCGCCAGCAGCCCATTTGGACAGGGCGGCGTGAACACTGAAGCTTTCTTT CASSPFGQGGVNTEAFF
once TRBJ2-3 TRBV6-5 TRBD2 TGTGCCAGCAGTTATTCGGGGAGGGCAGATACGCAGTATTTT CASSYSGRADTQYF
. TRBJ1-3 TRBV29-1 . TGCAGCGTTTTGAAACCTGGAAACACCATATATTTT CSVLKPGNTIYF
once TRBJ1-2 TRBV19 . TGTGCCAGTAGTTCAATCGGAGGTTCTTCCGAGGGCTACACCTTC CASSSIGGSSEGYTF
. TRBJ1-6 TRBV10-3 . TGTGCCATCAGTGAGTTAGGCGGGGGATCGAAAGGCTCACCCCTCCACTTT CAISELGGGSKGSPLHF
. TRBJ1-2 TRBV6-1 TRBD1 TGTGCCAGCATCGTGACAGGGCGAGGCTATGGCTACACCTTC CASIVTGRGYGYTF
. TRBJ2-1 TRBV19 TRBD2 TGTGCCACCACCCCGGTCGGGTGGCCTAGCGGGACCTACCCCAACAATGAGCAGTTCTTC CATTPVGWPSGTYPNNEQFF
. TRBJ2-5 TRBV4-1 TRBD2 TGCGCCAGCAGCCAAGCGGGTAGCGGGGGGGTGCAAGAGACCCAGTACTTC CASSQAGSGGVQETQYF
. TRBJ2-7 TRBV14 TRBD1 TGTGCCAGCAGCTTCCGGGACAGATCCCCCGAGCAGTACTTC CASSFRDRSPEQYF
once TRBJ2-7 TRBV27 . TGTGCCAGCAGCCCCCAAGGGACGCAATACGAGCAGTACTTC CASSPQGTQYEQYF
. TRBJ1-5 TRBV4-3 . TGCGCCAGCAGCCAAGACCTATATCAGCCCCAGCATTTT CASSQDLYQPQHF
. TRBJ2-1 TRBV5-1 TRBD2 TGCGCCAGCAGCTTGGTACCCATAGCGGGAGGTCGCAATGAGCAGTTCTTC CASSLVPIAGGRNEQFF
. TRBJ1-2 TRBV30 TRBD1 TGTGCCTGGAGGCCCCGGGACAGGGCAGCTAACTATGGCTACACCTTC CAWRPRDRAANYGYTF
. TRBJ1-2 TRBV6-1 . TGTGCCAGCAGTGAAGCCTATGGCGGAGTAGGAAGGGGCTACACCTTC CASSEAYGGVGRGYTF
. TRBJ2-7 TRBV11-2 . TGTGCCAGCAGCTCCGGGACTCTTTTGCACGAGCAGTACTTC CASSSGTLLHEQYF
. TRBJ1-2 TRBV30 . TGTGCCTGGAGTGAACAGTACACGGCGAAAGGCTACACCTTC CAWSEQYTAKGYTF
. TRBJ2-5 TRBV28 TRBD1 TGTGCCAGCAGGGCAGGGGGCGCGGGGGAGACCCAGTACTTC CASRAGGAGETQYF
. TRBJ2-1 TRBV27 TRBD2 TGTGCCAGCAGTTCATCCTGGTTAGCGGGGATTCTATCCAAAGACAATGAGCAGTTCTTC CASSSSWLAGILSKDNEQFF
. TRBJ2-2 TRBV30 . TGTGCCCGTGAAGGCAGGAACACCGGGGAGCTGTTTTTT CAREGRNTGELFF
. TRBJ2-3 TRBV19 TRBD2 TGTGCCAGTACCCAACAGGCTAGCGGGGGGATCACAGATACGCAGTATTTT CASTQQASGGITDTQYF
once TRBJ2-2 TRBV5-1 . TGCGCCAGCAGCTTGGCGAACACCGGGGAGCTGTTTTTT CASSLANTGELFF
. TRBJ2-1 TRBV10-3 . TGTGCCATCAGTGAGTCGTCCGCGGGAAAGCAGTTCTTC CAISESSAGKQFF
. TRBJ2-7 TRBV2 TRBD1 TGTGCCAGCAAAGGGGGACAGCCGCCCTACGAGCAGTACTTC CASKGGQPPYEQYF
. TRBJ1-1 TRBV2 . TGTGCCAGCAGTGATATGGTTCTGGCCACTGAAGCTTTCTTT CASSDMVLATEAFF